Shown below are 20 T cell receptor beta chains from a single sample sequenced in a study of blood T cell repertoires in COVID-19. Some clones are missing from TCRdb's copy, which holds only in-frame ones; the method was immunoSEQ multiplex PCR. The table has more than 110,000 clones, about 80% seen once. The source material was peripheral blood. The receptors here all came from a man aged 55-75 years with acute or convalescent COVID-19.

The chain links TRBV5-4 to TRBJ2-2; 7 nucleotides line up with TRBD2. CDR3 length: 16 amino acids. Germline CDR1 reads SGHNT; CDR2 reads YYREEE (reference sequence). The junction had 3 bases not matched to a gene; V was cut back by 0 bases and J by 1 base. DNA for the CDR3: TGTGCCAGCAGCTTGGAAACGGGGGGGAACACCGGGGAGCTGTTTTTT. Protein: CASSLETGGNTGELFF.

This clone was seen a single time. The CDR3 coding sequence is TGTGCCAGCTCTCTCGGACTACTAGTGGGTACGGGGCAGTACTTC. Translated: CASSLGLLVGTGQYF. The chain employs TRBV18 and TRBJ2-7; a possible D gene is TRBD2 (6 bases). In germline, CDR1 is KGHSH, CDR2 LQKENI. Trimming took 6 bases from V and 9 from J, leaving 24 bases between them. This CDR3 is 15 amino acids long.

In this sample, this clone turned up many times. The chain uses TRBV2 and TRBJ1-1; 10 nucleotides line up with TRBD1. Germline values: CDR1 SNHLY, CDR2 FYNNEI. The J segment lost 6 bases and the V segment lost 6 bases, leaving 4 bases of the junction unmatched. The CDR3 contains 13 residues. Here the CDR3 DNA reads TGTGCCAGCAGACGGGACAGGGGCCCTGAAGCTTTCTTT. Translated: CASRRDRGPEAFF.

The chain links TRBV9 to TRBJ2-7, with TRBD2 matching 7 bases. V lost 0 bases, J lost 2 bases, and 5 bases stayed unmatched. Germline assignment: CDR1 SGDLS and CDR2 YYNGEE. The CDR3 is 15 amino acids. The CDR3 DNA reads as TGTGCCAGCAGCGTAGAGGGCGGGAGCGCCTACGAGCAGTACTTC. This codes for CASSVEGGSAYEQYF.

V usage is TRBV7-6 and J usage is TRBJ2-5; 11 bases agree with TRBD2. The CDR3 is 16 residues long. The trim removed 2 bases at V and 4 bases at J, leaving 6 bases unmatched. Germline lookup yields CDR1 SGHVS and CDR2 FNYEAQ. The CDR3 region has the DNA TGTGCCAGCAGCTTAAAGCTCCTAGCGGGAGGAGAGACCCAGTACTTC. This encodes CASSLKLLAGGETQYF.

There are a few counts of this clone. This rearrangement joins TRBV9 to TRBJ2-7, with 8 bases aligning to TRBD1. Germline V gives CDR1 SGDLS, CDR2 YYNGEE. The V gene end was trimmed by 0 bases and the J gene end by 2 bases; junction bases not matched to a gene: 16. The CDR3 sequence is 19 residues long. Here the CDR3 reads CASSVAPGQGRERAYEQYF. The CDR3 DNA is TGTGCCAGCAGCGTAGCTCCCGGACAGGGCCGGGAGAGAGCCTACGAGCAGTACTTC.

This clone was seen more than once but under ten times. The CDR3 DNA sequence: TGTGCCAGCAGCTTGGGGACAGGGGCTTCCTATAATTCACCCCTCCACTTT. It codes for CASSLGTGASYNSPLHF. This chain joins TRBV5-8 and TRBJ1-6; 9 bases are shared with TRBD1. This CDR3 is built from 17 residues. V gave up 0 bases and J gave up 1 base; unmatched junction bases: 2. Per germline, CDR1 SGHTS and CDR2 YDEGEE.

The CDR3 DNA follows: TGTGCCACCAGCAGAGGGGAGTCTAATGAAAAACTGTTTTTT. Translated, it gives CATSRGESNEKLFF. The J gene is TRBJ1-4, the V gene TRBV15; D ambiguous. The length of the CDR3 is 14 residues. From germline, CDR1 is LNHNV and CDR2 YYDKDF (reference sequence). Trimming left V 1 base short and J 3 bases short, with 6 bases between.

The rearrangement uses TRBV5-5 and TRBJ1-5; 7 nucleotides agree with TRBD1. Losses at the gene ends were 5 bases for V and 0 bases for J; bases not matched to a gene: 2. CDR1 is SGHKS, CDR2 YYEKEE, per germline (reference sequence). The CDR3 spans 14 residues. Here the CDR3 reads CASRRDSSNQPQHF. The CDR3 DNA reads as TGTGCCAGCAGGAGGGACAGTAGCAATCAGCCCCAGCATTTT. The variable domain in full, completed from reference TRBV5-5 and TRBJ1-5, reads DAGVTQSPTHLIKTRGQQVTLRCSPISGHKSVSWYQQVLGQGPQFIFQYYEKEERGRGNFPDRFSARQFPNYSSELNVNALLLGDSALYLCASRRDSSNQPQHFGDGTRLSIL.

The rearrangement links TRBV28 to TRBJ2-5, with D possibly TRBD1 on 6 matching bases. With 6 bases removed from V and 5 bases from J, the gap between germline ends came to 16 bases. Per germline, CDR1 MDHEN and CDR2 SYDVKM. The CDR3 covers 14 residues. In DNA, the CDR3 is TGTGCCAGCAGCCCCGGGACACATACGGAGACCCAGTACTTC. Protein product: CASSPGTHTETQYF.

This clone was observed a handful of times. The chain employs TRBV4-2 and TRBJ2-7, with TRBD2 identical over 7 bases. The CDR3 extends over 16 amino acids. The germline V gene encodes CDR1 LGHNA and CDR2 YNFKEQ. V was clipped by 0 bases and J by 0 bases; unmatched bases: 5. CDR3 nucleotides: TGTGCCAGCAGCCAAGATAGCGGGTCTAGCTCCTACGAGCAGTACTTC. It encodes CASSQDSGSSSYEQYF.

By its share, this clone is medium-sized. The chain couples TRBV28 to TRBJ1-3, with a weak D call TRBD1 (6 bases). The V end lost 6 bases, the J end lost 0 bases, and 15 bases lay between the germline ends. The CDR3 extends over 16 amino acids. Germline values: CDR1 MDHEN, CDR2 SYDVKM. CDR3 amino acids: CASRGAQGHSGNTIYF. DNA for the CDR3: TGTGCCAGCAGAGGGGCACAGGGCCACTCTGGAAACACCATATATTTT.

V usage is TRBV25-1 and J usage is TRBJ1-2, with 8 bases fitting TRBD1. Germline CDR1 and CDR2: MGHDK and SYGVNS. After removal of 8 bases from V and 4 bases from J, the junction contained 9 bases not matched to a gene. The CDR3 extends over 14 amino acids. The CDR3 DNA reads as TGTGCCAGCTATGGACAGGGCGGCGGCTATGGCTACACCTTC. Its translation: CASYGQGGGYGYTF.

This clone was found a few times. This chain links TRBV28 with TRBJ1-4, with TRBD1 identical over 8 bases. V was pared by 8 bases and J by 8 bases, with 4 bases of the junction left unmatched. Germline-derived CDR1 and CDR2 are MDHEN and SYDVKM. This CDR3 has 12 amino acids. The CDR3 region has the DNA TGTGCCAGCCGAGACAGGGGCGAAAAACTGTTTTTT. Translated: CASRDRGEKLFF.

This chain joins TRBV19 and TRBJ1-2, with 9 bases lining up with TRBD1. The germline CDR1 and CDR2 sequences are LNHDA and SQIVND (reference sequence). The CDR3 is 16 amino acids. Losses at the gene ends were 4 bases for V and 0 bases for J; bases not matched to a gene: 6. The CDR3 coding sequence is TGTGCCAGTAGTAAGCTGGACAGGGGCTCTAACTATGGCTACACCTTC. This translates into CASSKLDRGSNYGYTF.

This clone appeared once. The chain has TRBV29-1 and TRBJ2-1; D unclear. Germline CDR1 and CDR2: SQVTM and ANQGSEA. The CDR3 extends over 12 amino acids. Deletions cut 4 bases from V and 4 bases from J, with 8 bases between. The CDR3 DNA follows: TGCAGCGTTGTACTCGATTACAATGAGCAGTTCTTC. It is translated as CSVVLDYNEQFF.

The rearrangement links TRBV7-2 to TRBJ2-1, with D possibly TRBD1 on 5 matching bases. V lost 1 base, J lost 1 base, and 8 bases lay in between. The CDR3 runs to 15 residues. Germline V gene data show CDR1 as SGHTA and CDR2 as FQGNSA. The CDR3 DNA is TGTGCCAGCAGCTTAGGGCAGGGTTCCTACAATGAGCAGTTCTTC. Its protein product is CASSLGQGSYNEQFF.

The chain is built from TRBV19 and TRBJ2-6, with D possibly TRBD2 on 6 matching bases. V gave up 4 bases and J gave up 2 bases, with 18 bases separating them. CDR1 is LNHDA and CDR2 is SQIVND in the germline V gene (reference sequence). The CDR3 runs 18 residues. The CDR3 sequence is CASSREVGALTGANVLTF. CDR3 DNA: TGTGCCAGTAGTAGGGAGGTGGGAGCCCTTACTGGGGCCAACGTCCTGACTTTC.

The V gene is TRBV9, the J gene TRBJ1-6; D is uncertain. Deletions cut 3 bases from V and 6 bases from J, with 7 bases between. Germline CDR1 reads SGDLS; CDR2 reads YYNGEE. The CDR3 has 13 residues. The CDR3 loop reads CASSAQVNSPLHF. DNA of the CDR3: TGTGCCAGCAGCGCGCAGGTTAATTCACCCCTCCACTTT.

The chain couples TRBV29-1 to TRBJ1-1; D remains unclear. Germline-derived CDR1 and CDR2 are SQVTM and ANQGSEA. The V and J ends lost 3 bases and 0 bases respectively, with 11 bases between them. The CDR3 is 14 residues long. As DNA, the CDR3 is TGCAGCGTTGATACAGCCCTTATGAACACTGAAGCTTTCTTT. This sequence encodes CSVDTALMNTEAFF.